A selection of T cell receptor beta chains follows, all from one sample in a study of blood T cell repertoires in COVID-19. Profiled with immunoSEQ multiplex PCR; TCRdb holds only in-frame clones, not every one. The table records roughly 180,000 clones, around 83% of them present only once. Sequencing was carried out using PBMCs or T cells enriched from blood (not recorded which). These receptors came from a woman in her fifties or sixties in a cohort exposed to, infected with or recovered from COVID-19 (not recorded which). Each CDR3 is given with its conserved first and last residue. D genes are given only for firm matches. Not every row has a clone size; where given, it reads once, few, many or a size class.

CDR3: CASSHTGRDNQPQHF; DNA: TGTGCCAGTAGTCATACAGGGAGGGACAATCAGCCCCAGCATTTT; J: TRBJ1-5; size: NA; D: NA; V: TRBV19
CDR3: CASSFSGTGRYGYTF; DNA: TGCGCCAGCAGCTTCTCCGGGACAGGTCGCTATGGCTACACCTTC; J: TRBJ1-2; size: NA; D: TRBD1; V: TRBV5-1
CDR3: CASSMGTGTYEQYF; DNA: TGTGCCAGTAGTATGGGGACAGGGACCTACGAGCAGTACTTC; J: TRBJ2-7; size: NA; D: TRBD1; V: TRBV19
CDR3: CASSLTNRVGNTIYF; DNA: TGTGCCAGCAGCCTAACTAACAGGGTAGGAAACACCATATATTTT; J: TRBJ1-3; size: few; D: NA; V: TRBV3-1/TRBV3-2
CDR3: CASSQTSGFLSGETQYF; DNA: TGTGCCAGCAGTCAGACTAGCGGGTTTCTGTCTGGCGAGACCCAGTACTTC; J: TRBJ2-5; size: NA; D: TRBD2; V: TRBV6-6
CDR3: CASSWTSGYGDTQYF; DNA: TGTGCCAGCAGCTGGACTAGCGGGTACGGCGATACGCAGTATTTT; J: TRBJ2-3; size: NA; D: TRBD2; V: TRBV7-2
CDR3: CASSSQPGLAGPREYF; DNA: TGTGCCAGCAGCTCGCAACCGGGACTAGCGGGACCTAGGGAGTACTTC; J: TRBJ2-7; size: NA; D: TRBD2; V: TRBV7-9
CDR3: CASSIQGETGELFF; DNA: TGCGCCAGCAGCATACAGGGGGAGACCGGGGAGCTGTTTTTT; J: TRBJ2-2; size: NA; D: TRBD1; V: TRBV5-1
CDR3: CASSSYRGLVGKTEAFF; DNA: TGTGCCAGCAGTTCGTACAGGGGGCTCGTCGGCAAAACTGAAGCTTTCTTT; J: TRBJ1-1; size: NA; D: TRBD1; V: TRBV27
CDR3: CASSVDSLFYEQYF; DNA: TGTGCCAGCTCAGTGGACAGCCTTTTCTACGAGCAGTACTTC; J: TRBJ2-7; size: NA; D: NA; V: TRBV18
CDR3: CAISESQGEGYGYTF; DNA: TGTGCCATCAGTGAGTCTCAGGGGGAAGGCTATGGCTACACCTTC; J: TRBJ1-2; size: NA; D: TRBD1; V: TRBV10-3
CDR3: CASSLEAGPYEQYF; DNA: TGCGCCAGCAGCTTGGAGGCAGGGCCCTACGAGCAGTACTTC; J: TRBJ2-7; size: NA; D: NA; V: TRBV5-1